The 15 T cell receptor beta chains in this list originate from one sample, sequenced in a study of a mutant IDH1 vaccine in newly diagnosed glioma. No antigen is known for these receptors. Profiling relied on immunoSEQ multiplex PCR, and the TCRdb table lists in-frame clones only, not all of them. Of over 45,000 clones in the sample, over 70% were seen once. Specified time point: week 23, last vaccination. Topical imiquimod was applied with each vaccine dose, which held 300 ug of mutant IDH1 20-mer peptide. The sequences come from PBMCs, collected from a glioma patient whose treatment included an IDH1 peptide vaccine. These receptors all stem from a man aged 35 to 55 with glioma.

V and J are TRBV2 and TRBJ1-1; TRBD1 might be the D (6 bases). There are 16 residues in the CDR3. Looked up from germline, CDR1 is SNHLY and CDR2 is FYNNEI. The germline V and J ends were trimmed by 6 bases and 4 bases, with 21 bases remaining between them. CDR3 amino acids: CASRAGETGVGTEAFF. CDR3 sequence (DNA): TGTGCCAGCAGGGCAGGGGAGACGGGGGTGGGCACTGAAGCTTTCTTT.

Only one count was recorded for this clone. J is TRBJ1-1 and V is TRBV7-8, with a tentative D call TRBD1 (5 bases). Germline V gene lookup returns CDR1 SGHVS and CDR2 FQNEAQ. The CDR3 is 15 residues long. V gave up 2 bases and J gave up 1 base, with 11 bases separating them. CDR3 protein: CASSLLQVPNTEAFF. DNA of the CDR3: TGTGCCAGCAGCTTATTACAGGTGCCGAACACTGAAGCTTTCTTT.

V usage is TRBV7-9 and J usage is TRBJ1-6; the D gene is possibly TRBD1 (5 bases). From germline, CDR1 is SEHNR and CDR2 FQNEAQ (reference sequence). This CDR3 has 13 amino acids. Deletions cut 0 bases from V and 13 bases from J, with 10 bases between. DNA for the CDR3: TGTGCCAGCAGCTTAGCGAGCCGGGACCCCCTCCACTTT. Translated: CASSLASRDPLHF.

This clone was detected a few times. The genes are TRBV10-3 and TRBJ2-7; the match to TRBD1 covers 8 bases. The germline V gene has CDR1 ENHRY and CDR2 SYGVKD. The CDR3 has 14 residues. With 4 bases clipped from V and 0 bases from J, the junction kept 2 bases outside the gene matches. DNA of the CDR3: TGTGCCATCAGTGCCACAGGGGGCTCCTACGAGCAGTACTTC. Its protein is CAISATGGSYEQYF.

The V and J genes are TRBV19 and TRBJ2-7; a possible D gene is TRBD1 (7 bases). V lost 5 bases, J lost 4 bases, and 21 bases lay in between. Germline CDR1 is LNHDA and CDR2 is SQIVND (reference sequence). The CDR3 is made up of 16 amino acids. The CDR3 region has the DNA TGTGCCAGTAGTCCCGGACAGGCAAGGGGGGTGTACGAGCAGTACTTC. Protein: CASSPGQARGVYEQYF.

The chain combines TRBV7-2 with TRBJ2-2; the D is unclear. Trimming took off 2 bases at V and 6 bases at J, with 16 bases between the two ends. Looked up from germline, CDR1 is SGHTA and CDR2 is FQGNSA. This CDR3 has 16 amino acids. CDR3 protein: CASSLYSAVGAGELFF. For the CDR3, the DNA is TGTGCCAGCAGCTTATACTCGGCCGTTGGAGCCGGGGAGCTGTTTTTT.

This clone appeared a few times. The rearrangement uses TRBV18 and TRBJ2-1; D uncertain. V was shortened by 3 bases and J by 9 bases, with 15 bases between the two germline ends. CDR3 length: 14 residues. The germline V gene has CDR1 KGHSH and CDR2 LQKENI. The CDR3 protein is CASSPVHQVGEQFF. The CDR3 nucleotides read TGTGCCAGCTCACCGGTCCATCAAGTGGGTGAGCAGTTCTTC.

The rearrangement joins TRBV4-1 to TRBJ1-2; the match to TRBD1 covers 7 bases. Germline loops: CDR1 MGHRA, CDR2 YSYEKL. The CDR3 sequence is 15 residues long. With V trimmed by 3 bases and J by 4 bases, 8 bases remained unmatched. The CDR3 sequence: CASSQEGQKVYGYTF. The CDR3 DNA sequence: TGCGCCAGCAGCCAGGAGGGACAGAAAGTCTATGGCTACACCTTC.

This chain connects TRBV20-1 to TRBJ2-3; D is ambiguous. V gave up 4 bases and J gave up 4 bases, with 6 bases separating them. The CDR3 consists of 11 residues. In germline, CDR1 is DFQATT, CDR2 SNEGSKA (reference sequence). The CDR3 here is CSATLADTQYF. The CDR3 DNA reads as TGCAGTGCTACCTTGGCAGATACGCAGTATTTT.

The J gene is TRBJ2-1, the V gene TRBV19; D is perhaps TRBD1 (6 bases). Deletions cut 5 bases from V and 4 bases from J, with 9 bases between. Germline-derived CDR1 and CDR2 are LNHDA and SQIVND (reference sequence). The CDR3 extends over 13 amino acids. As DNA, the CDR3 is TGTGCCAGTAGTCCTACAGGGTACAATGAGCAGTTCTTC. This sequence encodes CASSPTGYNEQFF.

Only one count was recorded for this clone. The junction departs from the called germline gene at one end, perhaps through a read error. V and J are TRBV6-5 and TRBJ1-1; TRBD1 is a possible D gene (5 bases). Germline CDR1 is MNHEY and CDR2 is SVGAGI. The CDR3 extends over 13 amino acids. The DNA of the CDR3 is TGTGCCAGCAGTTACCAAACCGGGACCGGGTTTCTCTTT. Protein sequence: CASSYQTGTGFLF.

This clone is a singleton in its sample. This chain connects TRBV19 to TRBJ2-4; 7 bases match TRBD2. The V segment lost 9 bases and the J segment 0 bases; nucleotides outside the gene matches: 8. The length of the CDR3 is 15 residues. The V gene's germline CDR1 is LNHDA and CDR2 SQIVND (reference sequence). The CDR3 bases are TGTGCCAGCGAACAAGCGGGGCTAGCCAAAAACATTCAGTACTTC. As protein: CASEQAGLAKNIQYF.

V usage is TRBV30 and J usage is TRBJ1-1; D gene unclear. Deletions cut 2 bases from V and 0 bases from J, with 1 base between. The CDR3 contains 11 residues. CDR1 and CDR2 (germline): GTSNPN, SVGIG (reference sequence). Here the CDR3 DNA reads TGTGCCTGGAGTATGAACACTGAAGCTTTCTTT. This translates into CAWSMNTEAFF.

In regard to this clone: This CDR3 is missing its conserved last phenylalanine or tryptophan, likely due to a read error. The limits of the CDR3 on the DNA are not certain, so only TCRdb's listed CDR3 is given. The chain has TRBV7-9 and TRBJ1-3. A total of 12 residues make up the CDR3, ends included. Per germline, CDR1 SEHNR and CDR2 FQNEAQ (reference sequence). CDR3 sequence reads: CASSLGSGEPMY.

This chain links TRBV19 with TRBJ1-2, with 10 bases fitting TRBD1. The germline V gene encodes CDR1 LNHDA and CDR2 SQIVND (reference sequence). Trimming took 1 base from V and 6 from J; bases not matched to a gene: 2. The CDR3 is made up of 14 amino acids. The CDR3 region is CASSIVGTGDGYTF. The CDR3 DNA reads TGTGCCAGTAGTATAGTCGGGACAGGGGATGGCTACACCTTC.